Listed below are T cell receptor beta chains from one sample, sequenced in a study of blood T cell repertoires in COVID-19. TCRdb's copy holds only in-frame clones and misses some; the assay was immunoSEQ multiplex PCR. The data contain about 41,000 clones, about 77% of them singletons. Source material: peripheral blood. All receptors come from a man at least 80 years old with acute or convalescent COVID-19. Each CDR3 is given with its conserved first and last residue. Each record gives: J gene, D gene, V gene, clone size, CDR3 DNA, CDR3 protein. D genes are given only for firm matches. Rows may omit the clone size; those that give it use once, few, many or a size class.

TRBJ1-1 | - | TRBV4-1 | few | TGCGCCAGCAGCCAGATAGGACGGGGGAGTACGGCTATGAACACTGAAGCTTTCTTT | CASSQIGRGSTAMNTEAFF
TRBJ1-6 | TRBD1 | TRBV7-2 | - | TGTGCCAGCATCCCACAGGGGGCCTATAATTCACCCCTCCACTTT | CASIPQGAYNSPLHF
TRBJ1-3 | - | TRBV9 | few | TGTGCCAGCAGTGTGGGACATTCATCTGGAAACACCATATATTTT | CASSVGHSSGNTIYF
TRBJ2-2 | - | TRBV11-3 | - | TGTGCCAGCAGCTTGGACGGGAGCGCCGGGGAGCTGTTTTTT | CASSLDGSAGELFF
TRBJ2-7 | TRBD2 | TRBV11-2 | - | TGTGCCAGCAGCTCGAACTGGGGGGGCGAGCAGTACTTC | CASSSNWGGEQYF
TRBJ1-2 | - | TRBV6-5 | - | TGTGCCAGCAGTTACTCGAGGCAGGGAGGCTATGGCTACACCTTC | CASSYSRQGGYGYTF
TRBJ2-1 | TRBD2 | TRBV5-1 | - | TGCGCCAGCAGCTCACGGCCCCTAGCGGGGGAGAACACCTACAATGAGCAGTTCTTC | CASSSRPLAGENTYNEQFF
TRBJ1-5 | - | TRBV6-5 | - | TGTGCCAGCCGAGAGGGTTTCAATCAGCCCCAGCATTTT | CASREGFNQPQHF
TRBJ1-6 | - | TRBV4-2 | - | TGTGCCAGCAGCCAAGAAGGAGAGACAGCCTATAATTCACCCCTCCACTTT | CASSQEGETAYNSPLHF
TRBJ2-3 | - | TRBV30 | - | TGTGCCTGGGGTGGGGAGGTCACAGATACGCAGTATTTT | CAWGGEVTDTQYF
TRBJ2-3 | - | TRBV4-1 | - | TGCGCCAGCAGCCGACCCTCGGGGTCGTCAGATACGCAGTATTTT | CASSRPSGSSDTQYF
TRBJ2-1 | - | TRBV5-6 | - | TGTGCCAGCTCCGGGACATCCTACAATGAGCAGTTCTTC | CASSGTSYNEQFF
TRBJ1-2 | TRBD1 | TRBV9 | - | TGTGCCAGCAGCCGAGAGAGCGACAGGGCTTGGGGCTACACCTTC | CASSRESDRAWGYTF
TRBJ2-2 | TRBD2 | TRBV4-2 | - | TGTGCCAGCAGCCCGCGCGGGGGGGAAGCGAACACCGGGGAGCTGTTTTTT | CASSPRGGEANTGELFF
TRBJ2-1 | TRBD2 | TRBV7-3 | - | TGTGCCAGCAGCTTACAGAGCGGGAGAGACGAGCAGTTCTTC | CASSLQSGRDEQFF
TRBJ2-1 | TRBD2 | TRBV19 | - | TGTGCCAGCTCCGGACTAGGGTACTACAATGAGCAGTTCTTC | CASSGLGYYNEQFF
TRBJ2-3 | - | TRBV4-2 | - | TGTGCCAGCAGCCATATCCGACCGGGGACTGTTAGAGATACGCAGTATTTT | CASSHIRPGTVRDTQYF
TRBJ2-7 | TRBD2 | TRBV6-5 | few | TGTGCCAGCAGGCTAGCGGGGGGAACCTACGAGCAGTACTTC | CASRLAGGTYEQYF
TRBJ2-2 | - | TRBV3-1/TRBV3-2 | - | TGTGCCAGCAGCCTGCCTCACACGAACACCGGGGAGCTGTTTTTT | CASSLPHTNTGELFF
TRBJ2-7 | - | TRBV24-1 | once | TGTGCCACCAGTGTTGGGGAGAGCAACGAGCAGTACTTC | CATSVGESNEQYF
TRBJ2-2 | TRBD1 | TRBV18 | - | TGTGCCAGCTCACCACCGTTCCGGGACAGGAGGGGGCTCACCGGGGAGCTGTTTTTT | CASSPPFRDRRGLTGELFF
TRBJ1-1 | - | TRBV7-8 | once | TGTGCCAGCAGCTTATGGGGGGAGGGCACTGAAGCTTTCTTT | CASSLWGEGTEAFF
TRBJ1-2 | - | TRBV6-1 | - | TGTGCCAGCAGTGAAGTAGGGGGCTATGGCTACACCTTC | CASSEVGGYGYTF
TRBJ2-1 | TRBD2 | TRBV7-8 | once | TGTGCCAGCAGCACGAGTGCCGGACTAGTGACCTCAATGGAGCAGTTCTTC | CASSTSAGLVTSMEQFF
TRBJ1-3 | - | TRBV10-3 | - | TGTGCCATCAGTGAGTCACCAGGGGTTGGAAACACCATATATTTT | CAISESPGVGNTIYF
TRBJ2-7 | - | TRBV5-4 | - | TGTGCCAGCAGGTCGGGGGAAGAGCAGTACTTC | CASRSGEEQYF
TRBJ2-7 | TRBD2 | TRBV5-1 | - | TGCGCCAGCAGCTTCACAGCGGGAAGTATCTACGAGCAGTACTTC | CASSFTAGSIYEQYF
TRBJ2-7 | - | TRBV2 | - | TGTGCCAGCTCGGTATTCTCTACGGCCTACGAGCAGTACTTC | CASSVFSTAYEQYF
TRBJ1-5 | TRBD1 | TRBV2 | - | TGTGCCAGCAGTGAAGCGCTTCACGGGACAGGGTGGACTCAGCCCCAGCATTTT | CASSEALHGTGWTQPQHF
TRBJ2-2 | TRBD1 | TRBV5-1 | - | TGCGCCAGCAGCTGGGCGACAGGGACCACCGGGGAGCTGTTTTTT | CASSWATGTTGELFF
TRBJ2-7 | - | TRBV7-9 | - | TGTGCCAGCAGCCCAAGCCGATGGGGGGAGAGCTCCTACGAGCAGTACTTC | CASSPSRWGESSYEQYF
TRBJ1-2 | - | TRBV5-1 | few | TGCGCCAGCAGCTTGGGCCTAGGCGGGGACGCTAACTATGGCTACACCTTC | CASSLGLGGDANYGYTF
TRBJ2-7 | - | TRBV3-1/TRBV3-2 | - | TGTGCCAGCAGCCAAGATCCCGACTCCTACTACGAGCAGTACTTC | CASSQDPDSYYEQYF
TRBJ2-7 | - | TRBV5-6 | - | TGTGCCAGCAGTGACTCGATTTCCTACGAGCAGTACTTC | CASSDSISYEQYF
TRBJ2-2 | TRBD2 | TRBV27 | - | TGTGCCAGCAGTCCCAGCGGGGCTTACGGGGAGCTGTTTTTT | CASSPSGAYGELFF
TRBJ2-6 | - | TRBV6-5 | - | TGTGCCAGCAGTTCTGCGGTCCCCGGGGCCAACGTCCTGACTTTC | CASSSAVPGANVLTF
TRBJ2-1 | TRBD2 | TRBV5-7 | once | TGTGCCAGCAGCCGGGGACTATCTCTGTACAATGAGCAGTTCTTC | CASSRGLSLYNEQFF
TRBJ2-2 | - | TRBV7-2 | - | TGTGCCAGCAGCCACCCCTCGACAGCCACCGGGGAGCTGTTTTTT | CASSHPSTATGELFF
TRBJ1-6 | - | TRBV4-2 | - | TGTGCCAGCAGCCAAGACAGGGTTAATTCACCCCTCCACTTT | CASSQDRVNSPLHF
TRBJ2-1 | TRBD2 | TRBV18 | - | TGTGCCAGCTCACCACAGATAGCGGGAGACGGTAATGAGCAGTTCTTC | CASSPQIAGDGNEQFF
TRBJ2-2 | - | TRBV6-4 | - | TGTGCCAGCAGTGAGGGAGCCGGGGAGCTGTTTTTT | CASSEGAGELFF
TRBJ1-1 | - | TRBV2 | - | TGTGCCAGCCGGGGGGATATGAACACTGAAGCTTTCTTT | CASRGDMNTEAFF
TRBJ1-1 | - | TRBV10-3 | - | TGTGCCATCTCCCTGACAGTGAACACTGAAGCTTTCTTT | CAISLTVNTEAFF
TRBJ2-2 | TRBD2 | TRBV11-2 | - | TGTGCCAGCAGCACCCAGGGACTAGCGGGAGCCGGGGAGCTGTTTTTT | CASSTQGLAGAGELFF
TRBJ1-2 | - | TRBV6-5 | - | TGTGCCAGCAGTTACTCGGGCAGGCGCTCTGGCTACACCTTC | CASSYSGRRSGYTF